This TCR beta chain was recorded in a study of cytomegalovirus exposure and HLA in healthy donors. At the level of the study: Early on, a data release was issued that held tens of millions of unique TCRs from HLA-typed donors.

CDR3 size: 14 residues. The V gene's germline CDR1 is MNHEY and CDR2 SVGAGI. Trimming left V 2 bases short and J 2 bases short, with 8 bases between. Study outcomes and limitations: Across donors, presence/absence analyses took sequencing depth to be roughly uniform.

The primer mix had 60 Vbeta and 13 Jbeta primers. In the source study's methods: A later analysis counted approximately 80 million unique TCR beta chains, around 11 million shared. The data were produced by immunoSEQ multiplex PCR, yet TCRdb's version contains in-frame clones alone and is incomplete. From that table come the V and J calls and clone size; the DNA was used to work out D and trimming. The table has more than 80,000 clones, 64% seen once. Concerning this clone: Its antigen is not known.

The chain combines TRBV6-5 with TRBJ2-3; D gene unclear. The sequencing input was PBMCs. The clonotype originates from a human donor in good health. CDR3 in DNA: TGTGCCAGCAGTTACAGAGGTCTCACAGATACGCAGTATTTT. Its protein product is CASSYRGLTDTQYF.